These 19 T cell receptor beta chains originate from one sample sequenced in a study of vaccination and CD4 T cells after COVID-19. An Oncomine TCR Beta short-read assay was used to sequence the DNA from cultured CD4+ T cells. TCRdb reanalysed the PCR reads using MiXCR and keeps one entry per CDR3 protein. The table lists some 3,300 distinct CDR3 sequences, roughly 15% of them singletons, with more than 20% in the top ten. No antigens are known for them. The treatment: roughly 11-day PBMC culture with coronavirus spike peptide pools or control peptides (ViraFEST assay). Sequencing was done on a sample of CD4+ T cells from blood, cultured in vitro. These receptors came from a human donor who had recovered from COVID-19.

Concerning this clonotype itself: A much bigger clone sits one base away, suggesting this may be a read error. This chain connects TRBV18 to TRBJ1-2; D unclear. There are 14 residues in the CDR3. From germline, CDR1 is KGHSH and CDR2 LQKENI. The V gene lost 2 bases and the J gene lost 7 bases, with 14 bases spanning the gap. As DNA, the CDR3 is TGTGCCAGCTCACCAAGGGAGTTTACTTGTGGCTACACCTTC. It yields the protein CASSPREFTCGYTF.

V gene TRBV30 combines with J gene TRBJ1-2; tentative D call: TRBD1 (5 bases). CDR3 length equals 12 residues. The V end lost 1 base, the J end lost 6 bases, and 9 bases lay between the germline ends. The germline gives CDR1 GTSNPN, CDR2 SVGIG (reference sequence). The CDR3 loop is CAWSELGDGYTF. CDR3 DNA: TGTGCCTGGAGTGAATTAGGGGATGGCTACACCTTC.

DNA of the CDR3: TGTGCCAGCAGTTTAAACGGGGGGGCGTTGGAGACCCAGTACTTC. Translation: CASSLNGGALETQYF. This chain connects TRBV27 to TRBJ2-5; 8 positions agree with TRBD2. This CDR3 is built from 15 residues. The V and J ends lost 2 bases and 5 bases, in that order; junction bases with no gene match: 7. CDR1 MNHEY and CDR2 SMNVEV come from the germline V gene (reference sequence).

This chain's CDR3 is CASRVDSSGNTIYF. The DNA for the CDR3 is TGTGCCAGCAGAGTGGACAGCTCTGGAAACACCATATATTTT. V usage is TRBV28 and J usage is TRBJ1-3; perhaps TRBD1 as D (6 bases). CDR1 and CDR2 from the germline V gene are MDHEN and SYDVKM. Trimming took off 6 bases at V and 0 bases at J, with 9 bases between the two ends. There are 14 residues in the CDR3.

There are a few counts of this clonotype. The CDR3 spells CSASGLAHSQYF. CDR3 in DNA: TGCAGTGCTTCGGGACTAGCGCATTCGCAGTATTTT. The gene calls are TRBV20-1 and TRBJ2-3; 10 nucleotides align to TRBD2. Trimming cost V 5 bases and J 10 bases; bases outside gene matches: 6. This CDR3 spans 12 amino acids. Germline CDR1 is DFQATT and CDR2 is SNEGSKA (reference sequence).

This clonotype is classed as medium-sized. V is TRBV2 and J is TRBJ2-5, with 10 positions matching TRBD1. V lost 6 bases, J lost 5 bases, and 3 bases stayed unmatched. CDR1 SNHLY and CDR2 FYNNEI come from the germline V gene. The CDR3 sequence is 13 residues long. CDR3 sequence reads: CASRDRGGETQYF. CDR3 sequence (DNA): TGTGCCAGCAGGGACAGGGGGGGTGAGACCCAGTACTTC.

The chain uses TRBV7-9 and TRBJ2-1; perhaps TRBD2 as D (7 bases). Trimming took off 5 bases at V and 7 bases at J, with 27 bases between the two ends. Per germline, CDR1 SEHNR and CDR2 FQNEAQ (reference sequence). The CDR3 loop spans 18 amino acids. The CDR3 DNA reads as TGTGCCAGCAGCCCCCGCAATTCGGGGGGCGGGGGACGTAATGAGCAGTTCTTC. Its protein is CASSPRNSGGGGRNEQFF.

In its sample, this clonotype is medium-sized (0.01 to 0.1%). The gene calls are TRBV19 and TRBJ1-1; D gene uncertain. The CDR3 spans 12 residues. Germline lookup yields CDR1 LNHDA and CDR2 SQIVND (reference sequence). V dropped 6 bases and J dropped 2 bases, with 7 bases sitting between them. CDR3 protein: CASRYANTEAFF. The CDR3 DNA is TGTGCCAGTAGGTATGCAAACACTGAAGCTTTCTTT.

This clonotype was seen only a few times. V usage is TRBV11-2 and J usage is TRBJ2-7; D gene uncertain. The CDR3 loop spans 14 amino acids. Germline values: CDR1 SGHAT, CDR2 FQNNGV. Trimming pared 4 bases from V and 1 base from J, leaving 11 bases between. In nucleotides, the CDR3 is TGTGCCAGCAGCTCGGACCGCGAATCCTACGAGCAGTACTTC. Residues: CASSSDRESYEQYF.

This clonotype is labeled medium-sized (0.01 to 0.1%). The chain employs TRBV20-1 and TRBJ2-7; TRBD2 aligns across 11 bases. The CDR3 loop spans 13 amino acids. CDR1 is DFQATT and CDR2 is SNEGSKA in the germline V gene (reference sequence). The V segment lost 6 bases and the J segment 4 bases; nucleotides outside the gene matches: 5. The CDR3 DNA is TGCAGTGCCCGACTAGCGGGACGGTACGAGCAGTACTTC. The encoded protein is CSARLAGRYEQYF.

This clonotype was seen only a few times. The CDR3 region is CASSTRPGTGREQFF. The CDR3, as DNA: TGTGCCAGCAGTACTCGTCCCGGGACAGGGCGGGAGCAGTTCTTC. The chain has TRBV6-5 and TRBJ2-1; 9 positions match TRBD1. The J segment lost 10 bases and the V segment lost 5 bases, leaving 12 bases of the junction unmatched. CDR3 length equals 15 residues. Germline assignment: CDR1 MNHEY and CDR2 SVGAGI.

V gene TRBV3-1 combines with J gene TRBJ1-1; D perhaps matches TRBD1 (5 bases). Germline V lookup: CDR1 LGHDT, CDR2 YNNKEL (reference sequence). This CDR3 is built from 12 residues. Trimming pared 5 bases from V and 11 bases from J, leaving 15 bases between. CDR3 in DNA: TGTGCCAGCAGCTACCAGGGTGTGGGGGCTTTCTTT. This codes for CASSYQGVGAFF.

This clonotype was observed a handful of times. This sequence joins TRBV4-2 and TRBJ2-5, with 13 nucleotides matching TRBD2. With V trimmed by 2 bases and J by 3 bases, 3 bases remained unmatched. The CDR3 is 16 amino acids. Germline CDR1 is LGHNA and CDR2 is YNFKEQ. CDR3: CASSQTSGGAEETQYF. The CDR3 DNA sequence: TGTGCCAGCAGCCAAACTAGCGGGGGGGCCGAAGAGACCCAGTACTTC.

By share of the sample, this clonotype is medium-sized (0.01 to 0.1%). The genes are TRBV19 and TRBJ2-5, with D possibly TRBD2 on 7 matching bases. The CDR3 covers 15 residues. Trimming shortened V by 3 bases and J by 1 base, and 12 bases separated the two germline ends. Germline V gene data show CDR1 as LNHDA and CDR2 as SQIVND (reference sequence). In nucleotides, the CDR3 is TGTGCCAGTAGTATGGCGGGGGCCCCCCAAGAGACCCAGTACTTC. It codes for CASSMAGAPQETQYF.

Of note for this clonotype: A read error may be the cause here, since a much bigger clone is one base away. The chain combines TRBV7-9 with TRBJ1-5; D perhaps matches TRBD1 (6 bases). CDR3 size: 15 residues. Germline loops: CDR1 SEHNR, CDR2 FQNEAQ (reference sequence). CDR3 nucleotides: TGTGCCAGCAGCTTAGAGGGGGGAGGCAATCAGCTCCAGCATTTT. Protein sequence: CASSLEGGGNQLQHF.

As for this clonotype: A much more abundant neighbour one base away suggests this may be a read error. The chain recombines TRBV19 with TRBJ1-1; D gene ambiguous. Germline CDR1 reads LNHDA; CDR2 reads SQIVND (reference sequence). Trimming removed 4 bases at V and 5 bases at J, with 5 bases between. This CDR3 comprises 11 residues. The CDR3 DNA is TGTGCCAGTAGTACGGGGACTGAAGCTTTCTTT. Encoded protein: CASSTGTEAFF.

This clonotype was detected only a few times. This chain links TRBV5-1 with TRBJ2-5, with TRBD2 as a possible D gene (6 bases). V was cut by 2 bases and J by 4 bases, with 9 bases left in between. This CDR3 spans 13 amino acids. Germline CDR1 and CDR2: SGHRS and YFSETQ. CDR3 sequence reads: CASSFTGVETQYF. The DNA of the CDR3 is TGCGCCAGCAGCTTTACGGGGGTAGAGACCCAGTACTTC.

In nucleotides, the CDR3 is TGTGCCAGCAGCTTAGAAGGGGGTATGAAGACCCAGTACTTC. Amino acids: CASSLEGGMKTQYF. V usage is TRBV7-9 and J usage is TRBJ2-5, with a tentative D call TRBD1 (6 bases). V lost 1 base and J lost 6, with 12 bases in between. Germline CDR1 reads SEHNR; CDR2 reads FQNEAQ (reference sequence). The CDR3 runs 14 residues.

This clonotype was observed a few times. Written as DNA, the CDR3 is TGCAGTGTACCGGGACTAGCGGGGACGGAGACCCAGTACTTC. Translated, it gives CSVPGLAGTETQYF. This chain uses TRBV20-1 with TRBJ2-5, with 13 nucleotides matching TRBD2. The length of the CDR3 is 14 residues. CDR1 DFQATT and CDR2 SNEGSKA come from the germline V gene (reference sequence). The J segment lost 5 bases and the V segment lost 7 bases, leaving 7 bases of the junction unmatched.